Described below is a single T cell receptor beta chain sequence and its context. Which antigen it targets is not known. No much larger clone is present one base from it, and per-base qualities are unavailable. TCR cDNA was made using 5'RACE template switching, a step that added a universal primer site and unique molecular identifiers. Priming of cDNA synthesis was performed from both the TCR alpha and TCR beta constant segments. Two PCR steps were used to amplify libraries, with sample barcodes and sequencing adapters being added in the second step. Sequencing of libraries was performed on Illumina HiSeq 2500 (2x100 bp) or NovaSeq (2x150 bp). The study's own analysis went as follows. Reads were demultiplexed and collapsed into UMI consensus sequences with MIGEC, and V(D)J alignment was performed with MiXCR. Vaccine-responding clonotypes were defined with edgeR using replicate PBMC samples, requiring FDR below 0.01 and a log2 fold change above 5 up to day 15. Each bulk clonotype was labeled CD4 or CD8 based on which sequenced repertoire, CD4 or CD8, contained the clonotype at higher abundance. TCRdb reran the public reads through fastp at Q25 and MiXCR, keeping productive beta chains. Under each unique CDR3 protein, matching rows form one entry showing the most common genes and DNA. TCRdb, not the original authors, processed these V and J calls. The sample table records 320,000 or so distinct CDR3 sequences; about 8.3% of these occur just once. Together, the top ten hold around 17% of the sample.

This entry comes from a study of T cells after yellow fever vaccination (dated by TCRdb to about 2019). Looking at the study overall: The SMART-Seq v4 Ultra Low Input RNA kit was used to prepare libraries from fractions with low cell numbers. To track T-cell clones before and after primary and booster YFV17D yellow fever vaccination, bulk TCR alpha and beta repertoires were sequenced longitudinally. Two healthy male donors, one aged 18 to 30 and one aged 30 to 40 years, made up the cohort. Blood samples were taken at several timepoints before and after primary and secondary immunization, and bulk PBMC replicates and cell subsets were isolated.

This specimen's treatment or condition label, interpreted: live attenuated yellow fever vaccine strain. At every blood-draw timepoint, two biological replicates of bulk PBMCs were collected. A standard Ficoll-Paque protocol was used to isolate PBMCs from peripheral blood. TriZol was used to extract RNA from bulk PBMCs, from CD4 and CD8 fractions, and from dextramer-positive and dextramer-negative fractions. Study-wide findings and limitations: Computational filtering was required because FACS-sorted repertoires could contain abundant contaminating clonotypes from the bulk population. The secondary T-cell response was found to be weaker but faster than the primary response, with a peak reached on day 5 rather than on day 15. A small share of clonotypes occurred in both CD4 and CD8 compartments, likely arising from convergent recombination. The study included only two donors, which limits how far the findings can be generalized. After the booster, most clones that had expanded after primary vaccination were detected again (roughly 96% of CD4 and around 88% of CD8), suggesting broad maintenance of memory.

CDR1 DFQATT and CDR2 SNEGSKA were looked up in the germline V gene (reference sequence). V loses 6 bases at its end and J loses 3 bases; junction bases beyond the gene matches: 15. Inclusive of the bounding cysteine and phenylalanine, the CDR3 is 17 residues long. The DNA shown is the 51-base CDR3, in frame from base 1. The material sequenced was PBMCs, taken 35 to 50 days after the first yellow fever vaccination. The TCR sequence derives from a young man who received the YFV17D yellow fever vaccine. The V and J genes are TRBV20-1 and TRBJ1-5, and 9 bases in between align with TRBD1. The base sequence is TGCAGTGCCTATTATAACGCCGGGACAGGGATCAATCAGCCCCAGCATTTT. Its amino acids are CSAYYNAGTGINQPQHF.